This T cell receptor beta chain was observed in a study of T cell responses to AZD1222 COVID-19 vaccine (dated by TCRdb to the early 2020s). A note on the overall study: AZD1222 recipients given second doses at about 4 weeks or at about 12 weeks were pooled, since spike-specific TCR depth and breadth were not found to differ between the two schedules. A total of about 230 trial participants underwent TCR sequencing, of whom 207 received two doses of AZD1222 and about 25 received two doses of the MenACWY control vaccine. Enrollment into the trials was organized by age into subgroups of 18-55, 56-69 and 70-plus years, and those subgroups contained roughly 140, 27 and 60 TCR-sequenced participants, respectively. Summary of the overall study and its limitations: In the small 56-69-year group, the increase in depth fell short of significance, most likely because of low power. Participants were mostly white British, with more females than males. The authors suggested clonal diversity may have been underestimated. The vaccine-associated CD4 TCRs covered the entire spike protein, and the dominant responses fell in regions 160-218 and 743-854. Conclusions about previously exposed vaccinees are limited because only five or six AZD1222 recipients were SARS-CoV-2 seropositive at baseline. After two AZD1222 doses, spike-specific TCR breadth and depth were significantly higher than at day 0 and than in MenACWY recipients. Because no samples from the day 14 peak response were available, repertoires could be characterized only after the peak T cell response. Reportedly, close to half of the unique spike-specific TCRs recognized epitopes lying outside the regions that are mutated in the B.1.351 and B.1.1.7 variants.

The cysteine opens and the phenylalanine closes a CDR3 of 14 amino acids. The read is trimmed to its CDR3 DNA, 42 bases read in frame from base 1. CDR1 ENHRY and CDR2 SYGVKD are derived from the germline V gene. The CDR3 regions of human TCRbeta chains were analyzed by immunosequencing. From the authors' description of their analysis: TCRs in the repertoires were matched against a reference library of SARS-CoV-2-specific TCRs that had been generated with the MIRA antigen-specificity platform. Breadth was defined as the fraction of unique TCRs that were SARS-CoV-2-associated, and depth was defined as the fraction of total T cells that were SARS-CoV-2-associated. Each spike-specific TCR was assigned to its reactive spike region and to a CD4 or CD8 class using the MIRA data. Log10-transformed breadth and depth values were compared by one-way ANOVA with Sidak's multiple comparisons tests. TCRdb re-hosts the immuneACCESS table, in-frame sequences only. Its copies lack some clones; in the studies checked, an unresolved V gene accounts for under half of them, and the cause for the rest is not known. That table is the source of V, J and clone size, and D and trimming were worked out from the DNA. The sample table contains about 120,000 clones; only one count was recorded for roughly 90% of them. The leading ten clones occupy approximately 3.5% of the sample.

Read against the paper, the sample's time point label means: baseline before first vaccination. Samples from vaccinated people were obtained from the UK trials COV001 and COV002, which included a single-blind randomized controlled phase 2/3 trial of AZD1222 (ChAdOx1 nCoV-19) in healthy adults. For TCRbeta chain sequencing, PBMC samples were collected from trial participants at day 0 and at day 28 after the second dose. Comment on this clone: Its antigen specificity is not known. Relative to the germline gene, one junction end is altered; a read error may explain this.

Here the chain combines TRBV10-3 and TRBJ2-7; TRBD1 agrees with 7 junctional bases. This receptor was obtained from an adult in good health. Sequencing used peripheral blood, obtained on day 0 of AZD1222 vaccination. The DNA sequence follows: TGTGCCATCAATGAGCGACAGGGATCCTACGAGCAGTACTTC. Translation gives CAINERQGSYEQYF.